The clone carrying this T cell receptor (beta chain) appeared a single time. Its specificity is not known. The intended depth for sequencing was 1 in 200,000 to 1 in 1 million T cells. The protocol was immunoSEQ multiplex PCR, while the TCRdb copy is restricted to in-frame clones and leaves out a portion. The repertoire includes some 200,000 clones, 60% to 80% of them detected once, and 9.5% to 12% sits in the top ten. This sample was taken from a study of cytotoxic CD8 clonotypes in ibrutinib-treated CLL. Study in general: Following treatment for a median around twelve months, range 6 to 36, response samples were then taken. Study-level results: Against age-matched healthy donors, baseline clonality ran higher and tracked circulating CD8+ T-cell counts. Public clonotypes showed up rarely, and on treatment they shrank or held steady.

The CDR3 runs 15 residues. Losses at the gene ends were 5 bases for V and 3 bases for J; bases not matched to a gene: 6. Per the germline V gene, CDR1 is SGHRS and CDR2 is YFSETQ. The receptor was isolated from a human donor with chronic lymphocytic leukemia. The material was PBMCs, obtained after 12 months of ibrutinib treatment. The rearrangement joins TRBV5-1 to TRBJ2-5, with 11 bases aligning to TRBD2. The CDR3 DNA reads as TGCGCCAGCAGGACTAGCGGGGTCCTTAAAGAGACCCAGTACTTC. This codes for CASRTSGVLKETQYF.